This T cell receptor (beta chain) came from a study of human T cells and chemical hapten exposure. The time point here: patch test 1, 2 weeks after DPC sensitization. Indicated treatment: therapeutic diphenylcyclopropenone sensitization with weekly scalp DPC. This CDR3 contains 14 residues. Deletions cut 6 bases from V and 3 bases from J, with 12 bases between. MiXCR was run by TCRdb on the RACE reads, yielding one entry per CDR3 protein. The data show approximately 77,000 distinct CDR3 sequences, around 7% seen once. J is TRBJ1-5 and V is TRBV12-3 or TRBV12-4; possibly TRBD1 for D (5 bases). This material consisted of whole blood, taken in connection with sensitization to the hapten diphenylcyclopropenone (DPC). This receptor was obtained from a woman aged 30 to 39 with alopecia areata. Some clones in this sample may be carry-over from other donors' samples. This CDR3 is CASSPGGFNQPQHF. The CDR3 DNA reads as TGTGCCAGCAGCCCGGGGGGGTTCAATCAGCCCCAGCATTTT.